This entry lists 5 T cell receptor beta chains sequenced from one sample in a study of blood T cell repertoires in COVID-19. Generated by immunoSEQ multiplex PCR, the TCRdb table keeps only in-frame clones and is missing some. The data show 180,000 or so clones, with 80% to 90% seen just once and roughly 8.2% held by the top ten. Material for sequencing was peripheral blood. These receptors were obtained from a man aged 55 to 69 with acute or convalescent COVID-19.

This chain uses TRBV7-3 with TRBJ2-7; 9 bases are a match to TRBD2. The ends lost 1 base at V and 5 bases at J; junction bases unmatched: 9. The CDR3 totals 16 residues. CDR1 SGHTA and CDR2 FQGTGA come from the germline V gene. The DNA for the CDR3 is TGTGCCAGCAGCTTAAGAGGGACTAGCTCCCTTAACGAGCAGTACTTC. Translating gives CASSLRGTSSLNEQYF.

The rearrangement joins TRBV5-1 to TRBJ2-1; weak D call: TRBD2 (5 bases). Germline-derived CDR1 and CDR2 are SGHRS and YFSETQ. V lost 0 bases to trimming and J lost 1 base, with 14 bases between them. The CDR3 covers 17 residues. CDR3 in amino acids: CASSLGNSGKSYNEQFF. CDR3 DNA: TGCGCCAGCAGCTTGGGGAACTCGGGAAAGTCCTACAATGAGCAGTTCTTC. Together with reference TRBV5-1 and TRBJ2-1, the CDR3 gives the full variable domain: KAGVTQTPRYLIKTRGQQVTLSCSPISGHRSVSWYQQTPGQGLQFLFEYFSETQRNKGNFPGRFSGRQFSNSRSEMNVSTLELGDSALYLCASSLGNSGKSYNEQFFGPGTRLTVL.

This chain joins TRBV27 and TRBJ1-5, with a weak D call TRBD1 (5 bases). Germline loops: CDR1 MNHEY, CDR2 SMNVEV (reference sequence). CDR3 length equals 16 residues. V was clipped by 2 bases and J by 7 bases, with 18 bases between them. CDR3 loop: CASSLNQGTGGQPQHF. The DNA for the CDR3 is TGTGCCAGCAGTTTAAATCAGGGCACAGGTGGACAGCCCCAGCATTTT.

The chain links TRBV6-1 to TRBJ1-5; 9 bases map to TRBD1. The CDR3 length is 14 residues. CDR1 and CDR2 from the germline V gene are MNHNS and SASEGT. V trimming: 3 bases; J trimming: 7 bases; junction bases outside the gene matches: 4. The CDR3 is CASSEGQGRQPQHF. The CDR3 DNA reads TGTGCCAGCAGTGAGGGACAGGGCCGGCAGCCCCAGCATTTT.

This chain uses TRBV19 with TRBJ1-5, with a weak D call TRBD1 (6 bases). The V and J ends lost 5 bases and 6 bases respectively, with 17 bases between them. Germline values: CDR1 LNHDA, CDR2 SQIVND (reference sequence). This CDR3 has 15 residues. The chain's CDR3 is CASSPRGGASQPQHF. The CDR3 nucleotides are TGTGCCAGTAGTCCTCGAGGGGGGGCGAGTCAGCCCCAGCATTTT.